This TCR beta chain was retrieved from a study of blood T cell repertoires in COVID-19. As for the study in general: Italy, Spain and the United States were the sources of the convalescent and acute COVID-19 samples.

Self-reported history from a screening survey and questionnaire set each donor's cohort. Authors' data handling: Amplification of reference gene primers was used by the study to estimate nucleated cell counts. Some clones are missing from TCRdb's copy, which holds only in-frame ones; the method was immunoSEQ multiplex PCR. The DNA gave D and trimming, while V, J and clone size come from that table. The sample includes approximately 490,000 clones, around 90% seen only once; the top ten take roughly 0.7%. The CDR3 consists of 13 residues. Germline V gene lookup returns CDR1 MNHEY and CDR2 SMNVEV (reference sequence). V lost 6 bases, J lost 8 bases, and 13 bases lay in between.

The sequenced sample was PBMCs or T cells enriched from blood (not recorded which). The J gene is TRBJ1-4, the V gene TRBV27, with D possibly TRBD1 on 5 matching bases. The receptor was isolated from a woman younger than 30 who had recovered from COVID-19. Here the CDR3 DNA reads TGTGCCAGCAGCGGGGGGTATGGGGAAAAACTGTTTTTT. Translating gives CASSGGYGEKLFF. The variable domain in full, with the rest retrieved from reference TRBV27 and TRBJ1-4, is EAQVTQNPRYLITVTGKKLTVTCSQNMNHEYMSWYRQDPGLGLRQIYYSMNVEVTDKGDVPEGYKVSRKEKRNFPLILESPSPNQTSLYFCASSGGYGEKLFFGSGTQLSVL.